The present TCR beta chain was sequenced within a study of control samples from healthy donors and cancer patients. The table came from immunoSEQ multiplex PCR; TCRdb's copy has only in-frame clones and leaves some out. The repertoire holds over 100,000 clones, with 80% to 95% as singletons. Germline CDR1 SGHAT, CDR2 FQNNGV. The ends lost 5 bases at V and 5 bases at J; junction bases unmatched: 13. This CDR3 is 16 amino acids long. The sequenced material came from blood. The J gene is TRBJ2-7, the V gene TRBV11-2, with 9 bases aligning to TRBD2. The source is a woman between 45 and 60 years old in good health. For the CDR3, the DNA is TGTGCCAGCAGCCCGCGTGGCGGGAGGGCCGGAGACGAGCAGTACTTC. Encoded protein: CASSPRGGRAGDEQYF.